The 20 T cell receptor beta chains below were found in one sample sequenced in a study of tumor-infiltrating lymphocytes in primary liver carcinoma. The input was approximately 500 ng total RNA; TCR beta cDNA was made from it with a constant-region primer. ARM-PCR was slightly modified, and three nested multiplex PCR rounds with it gave rise to the TCR beta libraries. Rounds one and two of PCR, each of around 9 cycles, were primed with TRBV1-TRBV30 forward primers and a C-beta reverse primer. TCRdb independently ran MiXCR on the multiplex PCR reads; one entry per CDR3 protein. The data contain 95,000 to 150,000 distinct CDR3 sequences, 64% of them singletons. Co-extraction yielded RNA and DNA from around 20-30 mg of unsorted bulk tissue. The specimen sequenced was liver tumor tissue from sampling region 3. Subset: tumor region T3, left-lateral pole. These receptors came from a woman in her sixties with primary liver carcinoma and hepatitis B virus infection.

This clonotype appeared a few times. V usage is TRBV28 and J usage is TRBJ1-4, with no clear D. The V and J ends lost 4 bases and 0 bases respectively, with 9 bases between them. Germline CDR1 MDHEN, CDR2 SYDVKM. This CDR3 spans 15 amino acids. The CDR3, as DNA: TGTGCCAGCAGTTCCGGTTATCCAACTAATGAAAAACTGTTTTTT. Protein: CASSSGYPTNEKLFF. Looking up the rest from reference TRBV28 and TRBJ1-4 gives the full variable domain: DVKVTQSSRYLVKRTGEKVFLECVQDMDHENMFWYRQDPGLGLRLIYFSYDVKMKEKGDIPEGYSVSREKKERFSLILESASTNQTSMYLCASSSGYPTNEKLFFGSGTQLSVL.

This clonotype showed up just once. The CDR3 DNA sequence: TGCGCCAGCAGCCCAGGGATGACCTACGAGCAGTACTTC. Encoded protein: CASSPGMTYEQYF. V gene TRBV5-1 combines with J gene TRBJ2-7, with TRBD1 as a possible D gene (5 bases). The CDR3 is made up of 13 amino acids. V was clipped by 4 bases and J by 2 bases, with 10 bases between them. Germline V gene data show CDR1 as SGHRS and CDR2 as YFSETQ. The variable domain in full, completed from reference TRBV5-1 and TRBJ2-7, reads KAGVTQTPRYLIKTRGQQVTLSCSPISGHRSVSWYQQTPGQGLQFLFEYFSETQRNKGNFPGRFSGRQFSNSRSEMNVSTLELGDSALYLCASSPGMTYEQYFGPGTRLTVT.

In regard to this clonotype: Because the CDR3 is missing its conserved closing phenylalanine or tryptophan, this is likely a read error. V gene TRBV6-1 combines with J gene TRBJ2-5, with a tentative D call TRBD1 (5 bases). The germline gives CDR1 MNHNS, CDR2 SASEGT. V lost 6 bases, J lost 2 bases, and 16 bases lay in between. The CDR3 length is 15 residues. In DNA, the CDR3 is TGTGCCAGCAGGTACTGGATAGACAGTCAAGAGACCCAGTACTCC. This sequence encodes CASRYWIDSQETQYS.

Of note for this clonotype: A read error is possible here, since a much larger clone lies one base away. Without the conserved terminal phenylalanine or tryptophan, this CDR3 likely stems from a read error. The CDR3 sequence: CASGQQGAGETQYL. In nucleotides, the CDR3 is TGTGCTAGTGGCCAACAGGGGGCAGGGGAGACCCAGTACCTC. The chain is built from TRBV12-5 and TRBJ2-5; the match to TRBD1 covers 9 bases. There are 14 residues in the CDR3. From germline, CDR1 is LGHNT and CDR2 FRNRAP. V gave up 6 bases and J gave up 5 bases; unmatched junction bases: 7.

This clonotype is classed as medium-sized. The CDR3, as DNA: TGTGCCAGCAGCTTCAGCGTATTCACCGGGGAGCTGTTTTTT. Translation gives CASSFSVFTGELFF. This chain uses TRBV11-2 with TRBJ2-2; D is ambiguous. CDR3 length: 14 amino acids. V was trimmed by 3 bases and J by 4 bases, leaving 9 bases between them. CDR1 SGHAT and CDR2 FQNNGV come from the germline V gene. Looking up the rest from reference TRBV11-2 and TRBJ2-2 gives the full variable domain: EAGVAQSPRYKIIEKRQSVAFWCNPISGHATLYWYQQILGQGPKLLIQFQNNGVVDDSQLPKDRFSAERLKGVDSTLKIQPAKLEDSAVYLCASSFSVFTGELFFGEGSRLTVL.

As to this clonotype: The final CDR3 position lacks the conserved phenylalanine or tryptophan, pointing to a likely read error. The chain has TRBV29-1 and TRBJ2-7, with D perhaps assigned TRBD1 or TRBD2 (5 bases each). The CDR3 length is 12 residues. CDR1 and CDR2 from the germline V gene are SQVTM and ANQGSEA. The CDR3, as DNA: TGCAACGTTTACGGGACCCGGGGAGAGCAGTACTTA. The encoded protein is CNVYGTRGEQYL.

Remarks on this clonotype: This may come from a read error, since a much larger clone is one base off. This sequence joins TRBV5-6 and TRBJ1-6; tentatively, D is TRBD1 (6 bases). The germline V gene has CDR1 SGHDT and CDR2 YYEEEE. The CDR3 loop spans 15 amino acids. CDR3 sequence: CASSLDAGVNSSLHF. The CDR3 DNA is TGTGCCAGCAGCTTGGATGCAGGGGTCAATTCATCCCTCCACTTT.

This clonotype has a handful of counts. This sequence joins TRBV25-1 and TRBJ2-7, with D unclear. With 7 bases removed from V and 1 base from J, the gap between germline ends came to 14 bases. The CDR3 extends over 14 amino acids. CDR1 is MGHDK, CDR2 SYGVNS, per germline. In DNA, the CDR3 is TGTGCCAGCATCAAGGCAGGCCCGTCCTACGAGCAGTACTTC. Translation: CASIKAGPSYEQYF.

The sample holds one count of this clonotype. The conserved phenylalanine or tryptophan normally closing the CDR3 is absent here, so this likely arose from a read error. The chain carries TRBV10-1 and TRBJ2-1; perhaps TRBD1 as D (6 bases). The germline V gene encodes CDR1 WNHNN and CDR2 SYGVQD (reference sequence). The ends were cut back, 0 bases at V and 6 bases at J, with 12 bases in the middle. CDR3 size: 15 residues. Here the CDR3 reads CASSESGTGRNEQFI. Here the CDR3 DNA reads TGCGCCAGCAGTGAGTCCGGTACAGGGCGCAATGAGCAGTTCATC.

Only a few counts were recorded for this clonotype. A much larger clone lies one base from this, so it may be a read error. V gene TRBV4-1 combines with J gene TRBJ2-2; a possible D gene is TRBD2 (6 bases). Germline CDR1 and CDR2: MGHRA and YSYEKL. This CDR3 region has 16 residues. V dropped 4 bases and J dropped 1 base, with 13 bases sitting between them. The CDR3 coding sequence is TGCGCCAGCAGCCGCGGACTAACTCAGAACACCGGGGAGCTGTTTTTT. It specifies CASSRGLTQNTGELFF.

The chain is built from TRBV29-1 and TRBJ2-3; D call uncertain. Trimming left V 4 bases short and J 7 bases short, with 18 bases between. CDR3 length equals 14 residues. Germline CDR1 is SQVTM and CDR2 is ANQGSEA. In nucleotides, the CDR3 is TGCAGCGTTGTTTTCGCAGGTAGCAGATATACGCAGTATTTT. This codes for CSVVFAGSRYTQYF.

Of note for this clonotype: A read error may account for a junction end that differs from germline. The genes are TRBV11-2 and TRBJ2-3, with 7 bases lining up with TRBD2. Germline V CDR1 and CDR2: SGHAT, FQNNGV. CDR3 length equals 14 residues. In DNA, the CDR3 is TGTCCCAGCAGCTCCGCGGGAGTAGGGGATACGCGGTATTTT. Its protein is CPSSSAGVGDTRYF.

V gene TRBV7-9 combines with J gene TRBJ2-1; 7 nucleotides line up with TRBD2. V lost 7 bases to trimming and J lost 10 bases; unmatched junction nucleotides: 13. Germline loops: CDR1 SEHNR, CDR2 FQNEAQ (reference sequence). This CDR3 is built from 14 residues. The CDR3 DNA follows: TGTGCCAGCACCTATACCCAGAGCGGGACCGAGCAGTTCTTC. Translated: CASTYTQSGTEQFF.

A remark on this clonotype: Its ends do not fully match the called genes, so a read error is possible. The rearrangement joins TRBV4-2 to TRBJ2-5; 8 bases agree with TRBD2. The end of the DNA aligns better with TRBJ2-1, so the J call may be wrong. The CDR3 consists of 15 residues. Per germline, CDR1 LGHNA and CDR2 YNFKEQ. The CDR3 reads CANSQDRTSRNEQFF. CDR3 sequence (DNA): TGTGCCAACAGCCAAGATAGGACTAGCCGCAATGAACAGTTCTTC.

This chain uses TRBV6-6 with TRBJ2-7, with D perhaps TRBD1 or TRBD2 (6 bases each). The V end was cut by 2 bases, the J end by 5 bases, with 16 bases between. CDR1 is MNHNY, CDR2 SVGAGI, per germline (reference sequence). This CDR3 comprises 15 residues. The CDR3 DNA is TGTGCCAGCAGTTACCCCGAAGGGGGAGGAGACGAGCAGTACTTC. As protein: CASSYPEGGGDEQYF.

This clonotype came up a few times. The junction departs from the called germline gene at one end, perhaps through a read error. V gene TRBV11-2 combines with J gene TRBJ1-1; D gene ambiguous. Germline V CDR1 and CDR2: SGHAT, FQNNGV. CDR3 length: 13 residues. This chain's CDR3 is CASSLESGSETFF. The CDR3 DNA reads TGTGCCAGTAGCTTAGAGTCGGGGAGCGAAACTTTCTTT. Full variable domain (outside the CDR3, taken from reference TRBV11-2 and TRBJ1-1): EAGVAQSPRYKIIEKRQSVAFWCNPISGHATLYWYQQILGQGPKLLIQFQNNGVVDDSQLPKDRFSAERLKGVDSTLKIQPAKLEDSAVYLCASSLESGSETFFGQGTRLTVV.

A note on this clonotype: No conserved phenylalanine or tryptophan is present at the end of the CDR3, so a read error is the likely explanation. The chain combines TRBV11-2 with TRBJ2-7; D may be TRBD1 or TRBD2 (5 bases each). CDR3 size: 13 residues. Germline V lookup: CDR1 SGHAT, CDR2 FQNNGV. CDR3 DNA: TGTGCCAGCGGCTTCGGTCGGGGCTACGAACAGTACCTC. It translates to CASGFGRGYEQYL.

Concerning this clonotype: At one boundary the junction diverges from the germline segment, which might be a read error. The chain combines TRBV28 with TRBJ2-5; no reliable D call. The CDR3 totals 15 residues. The germline V gene encodes CDR1 MDHEN and CDR2 SYDVKM. CDR3 DNA: TGTGCCAGCACTTTATTGGGCGCGGTCGCAGAGACCCAGTACTTC. Translated, it gives CASTLLGAVAETQYF.

This clonotype has at least ten counts. V and J are TRBV12-2 and TRBJ2-7; no DNA check was done on the table's D call, TRBD2. TRBV12-2 is labeled a pseudogene. The CDR3 consists of 17 residues. CDR3: CASRNPIFSGSFGEQYF. The DNA for the CDR3 is TGTGCAAGTCGGAACCCAATATTTAGCGGGAGTTTTGGAGAGCAGTACTTC.

To note about this clonotype: Mismatch with germline at one junction end may stem from a read error. The chain employs TRBV11-3 and TRBJ2-4; 10 bases are shared with TRBD2. This CDR3 spans 14 amino acids. CDR1 SGHNT and CDR2 YENEEA come from the germline V gene. The CDR3, as DNA: TGTGCTAGCAGCTTAACTAGCGGGACAAACACTCAGTACTTC. This codes for CASSLTSGTNTQYF.